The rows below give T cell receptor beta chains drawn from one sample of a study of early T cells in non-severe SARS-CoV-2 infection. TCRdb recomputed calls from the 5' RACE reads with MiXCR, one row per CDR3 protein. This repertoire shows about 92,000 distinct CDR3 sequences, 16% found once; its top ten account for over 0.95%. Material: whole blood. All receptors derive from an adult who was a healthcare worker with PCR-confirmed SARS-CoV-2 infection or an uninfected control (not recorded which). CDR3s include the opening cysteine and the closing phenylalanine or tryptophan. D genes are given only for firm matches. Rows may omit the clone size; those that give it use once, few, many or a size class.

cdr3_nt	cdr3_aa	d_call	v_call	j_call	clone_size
TGTGCCAGCAGCCCCCAAGTCACAGATACGCAGTATTTT	CASSPQVTDTQYF	.	TRBV7-2	TRBJ2-3	few
TGTGCCACCAGCAGAGAGGCGGACACTGAAGCTTTCTTT	CATSREADTEAFF	.	TRBV15	TRBJ1-1	.
TGTGCGGTGGCCCTAGCGGGAGTAACCGGGGAGCTGTTTTTT	CAVALAGVTGELFF	TRBD2	TRBV12-3/TRBV12-4	TRBJ2-2	few
TGTGCCAGCAGTGAAGCTAGCGGGGCCACAGATACGCAGTATTTT	CASSEASGATDTQYF	TRBD2	TRBV6-4	TRBJ2-3	many
TGCGCCAGCAGCTTGACTCTCGAGGGCACTGAAGCTTTCTTT	CASSLTLEGTEAFF	.	TRBV5-1	TRBJ1-1	few
TGCGCCAGCAGTAAGCGGCTAGCGGAAAATGAGCAGTTCTTC	CASSKRLAENEQFF	TRBD2	TRBV4-3	TRBJ2-1	.
TGTGCCAGCAGCAAAGTGGGAAAGATACGAGAGACCCAGTACTTC	CASSKVGKIRETQYF	.	TRBV21-1	TRBJ2-5	few
TGTGCCAGCAGCTCACAACTCTCCTACAATGAGCAGTTCTTC	CASSSQLSYNEQFF	.	TRBV7-2	TRBJ2-1	.
TGTGCCGTGGGGACGGTTGAAGCTTTCTTT	CAVGTVEAFF	.	TRBV7-9	TRBJ1-1	few
TGTGCCAGCAGCGGCGCCGGGCGGTCACCCCTCCACTTT	CASSGAGRSPLHF	.	TRBV7-9	TRBJ1-6	.
TGTGCCAGCAGCCTCCCGAGCCCGTCAGCAGGTGGTATAAATGAGCAGTTCTTC	CASSLPSPSAGGINEQFF	.	TRBV3-1	TRBJ2-1	.
TGCAGCGTTGACCTAGCGAACTACAATGAGCAGTTCTTC	CSVDLANYNEQFF	.	TRBV29-1	TRBJ2-1	few
TGTGCCAGCAGCGAGGACAGAAGCACAGATACGCAGTATTTT	CASSEDRSTDTQYF	.	TRBV7-9	TRBJ2-3	.
TGTGCCAGCACCGCCGGGACAGGGGCCTTTGACGAGCAGTACTTC	CASTAGTGAFDEQYF	TRBD1	TRBV12-3/TRBV12-4	TRBJ2-7	.
TGTGCCAGCAGCGTAGGGGCCCTAGATGGGGTCGGGGAGCTGTTTTTT	CASSVGALDGVGELFF	.	TRBV9	TRBJ2-2	.
TGTGCCAGCAGTTTGATGGGGAACTATGGCTACACCTTC	CASSLMGNYGYTF	.	TRBV27	TRBJ1-2	.
TGTGCCAGCAGCCCCATGACAGGGTACGCAGGTGGCTACACCTTC	CASSPMTGYAGGYTF	TRBD1	TRBV11-2	TRBJ1-2	many
TGTGCCAGCAGTTACGCGCTAGTTGGAGAGACCCAGTACTTC	CASSYALVGETQYF	.	TRBV6-2/TRBV6-3	TRBJ2-5	.
TGTGCTAGTGGTTTACCCCCGCGCAGGTCCCTACGGGGCTACACCTTC	CASGLPPRRSLRGYTF	.	TRBV12-5	TRBJ1-2	few
TGTGCCAGCAGCGGAGATACCCGAATGGGACAGGGATATGGCTACACCTTC	CASSGDTRMGQGYGYTF	TRBD1	TRBV9	TRBJ1-2	.
TGTGCCAGCAGCTTAGTACCGCAGGGGGGAGAGACCCAGTACTTC	CASSLVPQGGETQYF	.	TRBV11-2	TRBJ2-5	few
TGTGCCAGCAGTGATGGACAGGGCTCCCTTGGCTATGGCTACACCTTC	CASSDGQGSLGYGYTF	TRBD1	TRBV2	TRBJ1-2	.
TGTGCCAGCAGGCCTCCTCAGGGAAATGAGCAGTTCTTC	CASRPPQGNEQFF	.	TRBV28	TRBJ2-1	.
TGTGCCAGCAGCTTGAGAGGGAGCTACGAGCAGTACTTC	CASSLRGSYEQYF	.	TRBV7-8	TRBJ2-7	few
TGTGCCAGCAGCCCACGGACAGGGCACGGGGAGCTGTTTTTT	CASSPRTGHGELFF	TRBD1	TRBV13	TRBJ2-2	few
TGCAGCGTACGAGGGGATAGCAATCAGCCCCAGCATTTT	CSVRGDSNQPQHF	.	TRBV20-1	TRBJ1-5	few
TGTGCCAGCAGTTTCGCTGGAGGGGAGGGGTATGGCTACACCTTC	CASSFAGGEGYGYTF	.	TRBV6-6	TRBJ1-2	.
TGTGCCAGCAGATTCCAAGGGAGGCGGTCGGGTGGTGAAGCTTTCTTT	CASRFQGRRSGGEAFF	.	TRBV12-3/TRBV12-4	TRBJ1-1	few
TGCAGTGCTAGAGGAGGCTACGAGCAGTACTTC	CSARGGYEQYF	.	TRBV20-1	TRBJ2-7	many
TGCGCCAGCAGTGACCCACGGACTAGCGGGAGTACAGATACGCAGTATTTT	CASSDPRTSGSTDTQYF	TRBD2	TRBV10-1	TRBJ2-3	many
TGTGCCAGCAGTCGGACAGTAACCTACGAGCAGTACTTC	CASSRTVTYEQYF	.	TRBV12-3/TRBV12-4	TRBJ2-7	.
TGTGCCAGTAGTGAGGGGAGCTCCTACAATGAGCAGTTCTTC	CASSEGSSYNEQFF	.	TRBV19	TRBJ2-1	.
TGCAGTGCTACAACGGGACTTCTGAACACTGAAGCTTTCTTT	CSATTGLLNTEAFF	.	TRBV20-1	TRBJ1-1	.
TGTGCCAGCAGTCTACTTATAATCGGCAGACAGGGCAAGAGGGGTGAGCAGTTCTTC	CASSLLIIGRQGKRGEQFF	TRBD1	TRBV27	TRBJ2-1	.
TGCAGTGCAGGGGGCCATACCAGAAACACCATATATTTT	CSAGGHTRNTIYF	TRBD1	TRBV20-1	TRBJ1-3	.
TGTGCCAGCAGCCAAGGACAGGGGTTTCTAGAGCAGTACTTC	CASSQGQGFLEQYF	TRBD1	TRBV14	TRBJ2-7	.
TGTGCCAGCAGTTTCGGCCGGCGCTCCTACGAGCAGTACTTC	CASSFGRRSYEQYF	.	TRBV28	TRBJ2-7	few
TGTGCCAGCAGCGAGGGACAAACTAATTCACCCCTCCACTTT	CASSEGQTNSPLHF	.	TRBV11-2	TRBJ1-6	few
TGTGCCAGCAGCCTCCGACAGGGCTACGGGCAGTACTTC	CASSLRQGYGQYF	TRBD1	TRBV7-2	TRBJ2-7	.
TGTGCCAGTAGTATAGGAGGGGAAGATACGCAGTATTTT	CASSIGGEDTQYF	.	TRBV19	TRBJ2-3	few
TGTGCCAGCAACATAGCGGGAGCGGCCTACGAGCAGTACTTC	CASNIAGAAYEQYF	TRBD2	TRBV6-2/TRBV6-3	TRBJ2-7	.
TGCAGCGTTGATTTGCAGTTCAGCTCCTACGAGCAGTACTTC	CSVDLQFSSYEQYF	.	TRBV29-1	TRBJ2-7	.
TGTGCCTGGAACAGGCTTGTCAACAAAACCTACGAGCAGTACTTC	CAWNRLVNKTYEQYF	.	TRBV30	TRBJ2-7	.
TGTGCCAGCAGCCAAGAGTCGGCTCTGGTCCCGGATACGCAGTATTTT	CASSQESALVPDTQYF	.	TRBV3-1	TRBJ2-3	.
TGTGCCAGCAGCCGTACCGAGACAGGGGCTGACGAGCAGTACTTC	CASSRTETGADEQYF	TRBD1	TRBV3-1	TRBJ2-7	.
TGCAGTGCTGACCCCTACCCAAACACTGAAGCTTTCTTT	CSADPYPNTEAFF	.	TRBV20-1	TRBJ1-1	.
TGCAGCGTCCCCATTGCTAGTGAAGCTTTCTTT	CSVPIASEAFF	.	TRBV29-1	TRBJ1-1	.
TGTGCCAGCAGTAGATCAGCGGGAGGGCTCGATACGCAGTATTTT	CASSRSAGGLDTQYF	TRBD2	TRBV27	TRBJ2-3	few